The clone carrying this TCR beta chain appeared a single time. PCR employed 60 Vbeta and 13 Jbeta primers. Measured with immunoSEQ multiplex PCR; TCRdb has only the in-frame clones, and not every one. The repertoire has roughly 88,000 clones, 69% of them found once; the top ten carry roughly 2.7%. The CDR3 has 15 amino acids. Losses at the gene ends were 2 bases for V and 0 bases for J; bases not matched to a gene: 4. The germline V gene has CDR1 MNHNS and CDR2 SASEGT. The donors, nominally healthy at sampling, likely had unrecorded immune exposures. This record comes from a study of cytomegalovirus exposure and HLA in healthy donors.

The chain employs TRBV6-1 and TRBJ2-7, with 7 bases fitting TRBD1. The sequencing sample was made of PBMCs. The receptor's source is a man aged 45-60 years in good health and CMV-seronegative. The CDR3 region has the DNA TGTGCCAGCAGTGAACCTGGGACAGACTCCTACGAGCAGTACGTC. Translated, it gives CASSEPGTDSYEQYV.